The T cell receptor beta chain under discussion was sequenced for a study of blood T cells in healthy people across ages. Many counts were recorded for this clonotype. Together with a sample-barcoded 5' primer, a J-beta primer mix was included in a second PCR lasting about 6 to 11 cycles. A single record per CDR3 protein comes from TCRdb applying MiXCR to the 5' RACE reads. This sample carries some 550,000 distinct CDR3 sequences, around half of them seen once, and the ten largest clones take around 25%. Trimming cost V 0 bases and J 10 bases, with 13 bases left between them. The germline gives CDR1 SGDLS, CDR2 YYNGEE. There are 13 residues in the CDR3.

The source is an elderly man in good health. The chain uses TRBV9 and TRBJ1-2; tentative D call: TRBD1 (6 bases). Sequenced: blood. The CDR3, as DNA: TGTGCCAGCAGCGTAGATTGGAGGGGGGTCTACACCTTC. It is translated as CASSVDWRGVYTF.